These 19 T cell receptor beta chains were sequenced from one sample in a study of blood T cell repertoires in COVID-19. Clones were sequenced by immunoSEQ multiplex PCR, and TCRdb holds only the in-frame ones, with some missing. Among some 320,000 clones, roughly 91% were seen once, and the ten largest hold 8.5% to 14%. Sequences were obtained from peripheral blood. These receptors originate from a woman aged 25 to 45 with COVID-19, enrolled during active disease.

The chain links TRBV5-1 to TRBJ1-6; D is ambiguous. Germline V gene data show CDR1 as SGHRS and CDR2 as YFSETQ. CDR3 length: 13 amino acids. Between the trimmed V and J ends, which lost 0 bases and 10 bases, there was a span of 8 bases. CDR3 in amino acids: CASSLGAGSPLHF. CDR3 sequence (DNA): TGCGCCAGCAGCTTGGGGGCTGGGTCACCCCTCCACTTT.

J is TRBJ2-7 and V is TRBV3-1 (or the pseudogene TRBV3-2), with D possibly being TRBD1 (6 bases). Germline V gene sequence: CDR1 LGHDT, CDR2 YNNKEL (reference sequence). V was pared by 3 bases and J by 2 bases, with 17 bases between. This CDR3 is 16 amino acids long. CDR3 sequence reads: CASSQGFPGQPYEQYF. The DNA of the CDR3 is TGTGCCAGCAGCCAGGGTTTCCCCGGACAGCCCTACGAGCAGTACTTC.

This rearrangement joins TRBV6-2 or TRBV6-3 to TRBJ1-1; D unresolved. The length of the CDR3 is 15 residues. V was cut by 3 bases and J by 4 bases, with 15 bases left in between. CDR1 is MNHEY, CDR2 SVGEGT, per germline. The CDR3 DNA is TGTGCCAGCAGTTATCCGAGGCGGGAGGGCACTGAAGCTTTCTTT. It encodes CASSYPRREGTEAFF.

The CDR3 coding sequence is TGTGCCAGTAGCCGCGGGAGCTCCTACAATGAGCAGTTCTTC. This gives the protein CASSRGSSYNEQFF. V is TRBV19 and J is TRBJ2-1; 7 bases match TRBD2. CDR1 is LNHDA, CDR2 SQIVND, per germline (reference sequence). After removal of 6 bases from V and 0 bases from J, the junction contained 2 bases not matched to a gene. The CDR3 consists of 14 residues.

DNA for the CDR3: TGTGCCAGTAGATCCCCAGGCTATGGCTACACCTTC. Amino acids: CASRSPGYGYTF. The chain combines TRBV19 with TRBJ1-2, with D unresolved. The germline V and J ends were trimmed by 6 bases and 4 bases, with 9 bases remaining between them. In germline, CDR1 is LNHDA, CDR2 SQIVND (reference sequence). The CDR3 length is 12 residues.

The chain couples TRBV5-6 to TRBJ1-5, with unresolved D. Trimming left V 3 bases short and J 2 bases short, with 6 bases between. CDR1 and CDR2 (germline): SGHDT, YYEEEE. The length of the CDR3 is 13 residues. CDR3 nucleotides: TGTGCCAGCAGCTACGGGGGCAATCAGCCCCAGCATTTT. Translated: CASSYGGNQPQHF.

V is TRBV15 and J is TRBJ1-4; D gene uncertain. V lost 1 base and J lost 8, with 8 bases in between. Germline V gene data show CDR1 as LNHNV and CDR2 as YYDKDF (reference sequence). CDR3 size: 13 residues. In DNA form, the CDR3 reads TGTGCCACCAGCAGAGTTCCGAGCGAAAAACTGTTTTTT. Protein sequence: CATSRVPSEKLFF.

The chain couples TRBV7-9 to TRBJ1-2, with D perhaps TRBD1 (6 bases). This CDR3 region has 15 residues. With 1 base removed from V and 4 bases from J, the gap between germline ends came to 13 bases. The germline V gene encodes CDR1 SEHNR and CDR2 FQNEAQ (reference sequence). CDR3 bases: TGTGCCAGCAGCTTAGGGGCACCAGGGGCCTATGGCTACACCTTC. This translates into CASSLGAPGAYGYTF.

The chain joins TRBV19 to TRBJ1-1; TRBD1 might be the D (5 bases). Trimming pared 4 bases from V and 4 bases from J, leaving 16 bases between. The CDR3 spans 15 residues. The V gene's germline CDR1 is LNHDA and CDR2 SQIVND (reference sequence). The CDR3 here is CASSTGSGGSTEAFF. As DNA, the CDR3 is TGTGCCAGTAGTACCGGTTCCGGGGGGAGCACTGAAGCTTTCTTT.

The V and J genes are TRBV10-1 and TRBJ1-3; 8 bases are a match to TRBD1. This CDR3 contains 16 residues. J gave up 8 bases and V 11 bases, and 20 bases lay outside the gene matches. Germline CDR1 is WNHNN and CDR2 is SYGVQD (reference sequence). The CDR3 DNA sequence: TGCGCCCCCCCGGGACAGGTATTTTTATTCCGGGACACCATATATTTT. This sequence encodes CAPPGQVFLFRDTIYF.

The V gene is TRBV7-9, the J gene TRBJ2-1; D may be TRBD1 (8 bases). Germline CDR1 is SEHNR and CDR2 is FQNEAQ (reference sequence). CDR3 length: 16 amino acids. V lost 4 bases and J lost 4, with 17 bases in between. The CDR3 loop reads CASSSNRGGRYNEQFF. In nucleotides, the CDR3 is TGTGCCAGCAGCTCAAACAGGGGGGGCCGTTACAATGAGCAGTTCTTC.

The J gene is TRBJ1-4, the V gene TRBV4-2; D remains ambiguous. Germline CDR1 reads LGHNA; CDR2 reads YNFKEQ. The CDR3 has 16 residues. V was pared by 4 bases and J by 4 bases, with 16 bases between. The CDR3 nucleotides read TGTGCCAGCAGCCGGGAATCGGGGATAGGTAATGAAAAACTGTTTTTT. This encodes CASSRESGIGNEKLFF.

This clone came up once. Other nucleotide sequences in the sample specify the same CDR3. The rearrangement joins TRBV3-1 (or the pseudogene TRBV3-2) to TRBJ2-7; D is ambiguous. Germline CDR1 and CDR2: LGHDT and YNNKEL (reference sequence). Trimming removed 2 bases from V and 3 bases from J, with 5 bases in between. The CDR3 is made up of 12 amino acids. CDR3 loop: CASSQTGYEQYF. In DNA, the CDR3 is TGTGCCAGCAGCCAAACGGGCTACGAGCAGTACTTC.

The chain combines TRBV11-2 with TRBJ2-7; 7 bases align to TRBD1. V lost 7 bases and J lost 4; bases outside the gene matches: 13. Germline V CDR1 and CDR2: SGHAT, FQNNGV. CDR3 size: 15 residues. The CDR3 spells CASNTTGTAQYEQYF. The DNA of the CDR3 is TGTGCCAGCAACACGACAGGGACGGCCCAATACGAGCAGTACTTC.

The CDR3 reads CASKERGGPRDTQYF. The CDR3 region has the DNA TGTGCCAGCAAAGAGCGGGGGGGACCCCGGGATACGCAGTATTTT. This sequence joins TRBV28 and TRBJ2-3, with 10 bases matching TRBD2. Germline V gene sequence: CDR1 MDHEN, CDR2 SYDVKM. The trim removed 7 bases at V and 6 bases at J, leaving 10 bases unmatched. This CDR3 spans 15 amino acids.

The DNA of the CDR3 is TGTGCCAGCAGCCCCTTACTACCAAACACTGAAGCTTTCTTT. Its translation: CASSPLLPNTEAFF. The gene calls are TRBV7-9 and TRBJ1-1; D gene uncertain. CDR1 is SEHNR, CDR2 FQNEAQ, per germline (reference sequence). The V gene lost 5 bases and the J gene lost 2 bases, with 12 bases spanning the gap. The CDR3 totals 14 residues.

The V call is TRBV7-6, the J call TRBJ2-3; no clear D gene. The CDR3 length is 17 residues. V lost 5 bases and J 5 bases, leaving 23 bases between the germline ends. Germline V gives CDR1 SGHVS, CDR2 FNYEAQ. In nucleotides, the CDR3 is TGTGCCAGCAGCACAAACTTCGTCGGCACAGCAGGAGATACGCAGTATTTT. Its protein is CASSTNFVGTAGDTQYF.

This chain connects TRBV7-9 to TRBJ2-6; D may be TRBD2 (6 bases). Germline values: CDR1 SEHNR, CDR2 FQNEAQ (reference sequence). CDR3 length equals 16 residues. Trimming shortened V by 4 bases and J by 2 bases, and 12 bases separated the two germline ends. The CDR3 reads CASSSERGAGANVLTF. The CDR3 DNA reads TGTGCCAGCAGCTCTGAACGCGGGGCTGGGGCCAACGTCCTGACTTTC.

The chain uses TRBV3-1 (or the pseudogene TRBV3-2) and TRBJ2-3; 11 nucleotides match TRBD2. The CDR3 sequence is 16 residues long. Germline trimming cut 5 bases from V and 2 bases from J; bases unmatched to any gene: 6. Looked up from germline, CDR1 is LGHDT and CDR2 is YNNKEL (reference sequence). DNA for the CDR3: TGTGCCAGCAGCACCTTAGCGGGGGGGTTCACAGATACGCAGTATTTT. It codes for CASSTLAGGFTDTQYF.